The 14 T cell receptor beta chains below all came from one sample that was sequenced in a study of tumor-infiltrating lymphocytes in primary liver carcinoma. TCR beta cDNA was reverse-transcribed from roughly 520 ng of total RNA. The reaction used a constant-region primer and ProtoScript II reverse transcriptase. Researchers made the TCR beta libraries by running three nested multiplex PCR rounds with slightly modified ARM-PCR. In the first two PCR rounds, TRBV1-TRBV30 forward primers were paired with a C-beta reverse primer, and each round lasted roughly 10 cycles. TCRdb re-called the multiplex PCR reads with MiXCR, one entry per CDR3 protein. The sample lists some 320,000 distinct CDR3 sequences, 50% to 70% occurring once. Blood RNA came from unsorted whole blood; germline DNA was also extracted. The sequenced sample consisted of peripheral blood. These receptors were collected from a man aged 35 to 55 with primary liver carcinoma and hepatitis B virus infection.

To note about this clonotype: It may be a read error: a sequence one base away is much more abundant. V gene TRBV6-2 or TRBV6-3 combines with J gene TRBJ2-1; no clear D gene. The CDR3 is 12 residues long. The germline CDR1 and CDR2 sequences are MNHEY and SVGEGT. CDR3 nucleotides: TGTGCCAGCAGTTCATTCGACAATGAGCGGTTCTTC. Its translation: CASSSFDNERFF.

As to this clonotype: Just one base apart from a much larger clone, this may be a read error. The CDR3 bases are TGTGCCAGCAGTTTGACCGGGCCAGGGGATAGGCAGTATTTT. Its protein is CASSLTGPGDRQYF. The V and J genes are TRBV11-2 and TRBJ2-3; weak D call: TRBD1 (6 bases). Germline V gene lookup returns CDR1 SGHAT and CDR2 FQNNGV. The CDR3 runs 14 residues.

The chain carries TRBV5-1 and TRBJ2-1; D call uncertain. V was pared by 5 bases and J by 15 bases, with 24 bases between. The CDR3 length is 14 residues. CDR1 is SGHRS and CDR2 is YFSETQ in the germline V gene. CDR3 protein: CASSQDGSYNQLFF. The CDR3 nucleotides are TGCGCCAGCAGTCAGGACGGCTCCTACAATCAGCTGTTCTTC. Full variable domain (remainder filled in from reference TRBV5-1 and TRBJ2-1): KAGVTQTPRYLIKTRGQQVTLSCSPISGHRSVSWYQQTPGQGLQFLFEYFSETQRNKGNFPGRFSGRQFSNSRSEMNVSTLELGDSALYLCASSQDGSYNQLFFGPGTRLTVL.

J is TRBJ1-3 and V is TRBV6-6; the D is unclear. CDR1 and CDR2 from the germline V gene are MNHNY and SVGAGI (reference sequence). Trimming cost V 5 bases and J 4 bases, with 18 bases left between them. The CDR3 sequence is 16 residues long. CDR3 region: CASSHPVGRQGNTIYF. The DNA of the CDR3 is TGTGCCAGCAGTCATCCCGTAGGGCGTCAGGGAAACACCATATATTTT.

About this clonotype: A read error may be the cause here, since a much bigger clone is one base away. This chain links TRBV29-1 with TRBJ1-3; 9 bases are shared with TRBD1. With 7 bases clipped from V and 3 bases from J, the junction kept 10 bases outside the gene matches. CDR3 length: 15 residues. Germline values: CDR1 SQVTM, CDR2 ANQGSEA. The CDR3 here is CSAMEQGAGGNTIYF. The CDR3 DNA sequence: TGCAGCGCCATGGAACAGGGGGCAGGTGGAAACACCATATATTTT.

The CDR3 DNA is TGTGCCACCAGTGATTTACCCGGACGGGGAAAGTCGGAGACCCAGTACTTC. Protein product: CATSDLPGRGKSETQYF. The chain employs TRBV24-1 and TRBJ2-5, with a possible D match to TRBD2 (5 bases). Germline CDR1 reads KGHDR; CDR2 reads SFDVKD. Between the trimmed V and J ends, which lost 1 base and 5 bases, there was a span of 19 bases. The CDR3 is made up of 17 amino acids.

This clonotype has a handful of counts. A much larger clone lies one base from this, so it may be a read error. The CDR3 here is CSAGGGAEQYF. CDR3 DNA sequence: TGCAGCGCTGGGGGAGGGGCCGAGCAGTACTTC. The chain employs TRBV29-1 and TRBJ2-7; 7 positions match TRBD2. Germline values: CDR1 SQVTM, CDR2 ANQGSEA. The ends lost 7 bases at V and 6 bases at J; junction bases unmatched: 6. The CDR3 spans 11 residues.

V is TRBV30 and J is TRBJ1-5; D unresolved. Germline V gene sequence: CDR1 GTSNPN, CDR2 SVGIG (reference sequence). The V end lost 1 base, the J end lost 6 bases, and 10 bases lay between the germline ends. This CDR3 region has 13 residues. CDR3 in DNA: TGTGCCTGGAGTGCATCGGGGAGTCAGCCCCAGCATTTT. Translated: CAWSASGSQPQHF. The full variable domain, rest sourced from reference TRBV30 and TRBJ1-5, is SQTIHQWPATLVQPVGSPLSLECTVEGTSNPNLYWYRQAAGRGLQLLFYSVGIGQISSEVPQNLSASRPQDRQFILSSKKLLLSDSGFYLCAWSASGSQPQHFGDGTRLSIL.

This clonotype was found once. A much larger clonotype is one base distant, so this may be a read error. Here the CDR3 reads CTSSETSSYEQYF. The CDR3 DNA reads TGTACCAGCAGTGAGACTAGCAGCTACGAGCAGTACTTC. This chain connects TRBV6-5 to TRBJ2-7, with 7 nucleotides matching TRBD2. CDR3 size: 13 residues. Germline CDR1 MNHEY, CDR2 SVGAGI.

The chain has TRBV28 and TRBJ2-7; TRBD1 agrees at 10 bases. Unmatched junction bases numbered 11, after V lost 9 bases and J lost 9 bases. Germline assignment: CDR1 MDHEN and CDR2 SYDVKM. The CDR3 runs 13 residues. The CDR3 DNA sequence: TGTGCCAGTATCCAGACAGGGGGCAGCGGGCAGTACTTC. Its translation: CASIQTGGSGQYF. The whole variable domain, remainder taken from reference TRBV28 and TRBJ2-7, is DVKVTQSSRYLVKRTGEKVFLECVQDMDHENMFWYRQDPGLGLRLIYFSYDVKMKEKGDIPEGYSVSREKKERFSLILESASTNQTSMYLCASIQTGGSGQYFGPGTRLTVT.

A remark on this clonotype: This could be a read error, since a much larger clone is one nucleotide away. The chain is built from TRBV6-6 and TRBJ2-7; no clear D gene. The germline V gene encodes CDR1 MNHNY and CDR2 SVGAGI (reference sequence). Trimming pared 6 bases from V and 3 bases from J, leaving 18 bases between. The CDR3 has 15 residues. The CDR3 DNA sequence: TGTGCCAGCAGCTTGGGGTCAGGTTCAATCTACGAGCAGTACTTC. It translates to CASSLGSGSIYEQYF.

In the case of this clonotype: A read error may account for a junction end that differs from germline. V usage is TRBV7-9 and J usage is TRBJ2-6, with D possibly being TRBD1 (5 bases). Germline V lookup: CDR1 SEHNR, CDR2 FQNEAQ (reference sequence). The CDR3 consists of 15 residues. DNA of the CDR3: TGTGCCAGCAGCTTAGGTGTCTCTGGGGCCAACGACCTGACTTTC. It codes for CASSLGVSGANDLTF.

This clonotype was seen a handful of times. V and J are TRBV5-1 and TRBJ2-5; the match to TRBD2 covers 9 bases. CDR3 length: 15 residues. Germline V gene lookup returns CDR1 SGHRS and CDR2 YFSETQ. V was pared by 3 bases and J by 5 bases, with 8 bases of the junction left unmatched. For the CDR3, the DNA is TGCGCCAGCAGCTCGACCGGGACTAGCATCGAGACCCAGTACTTC. It codes for CASSSTGTSIETQYF.

V gene TRBV5-1 combines with J gene TRBJ2-1; 12 bases line up with TRBD2. The junction had 10 bases not matched to a gene; V was cut back by 3 bases and J by 0 bases. Germline CDR1 is SGHRS and CDR2 is YFSETQ. The CDR3 is 19 amino acids. The CDR3 region is CASSSTLAGGPHSYNEQFF. For the CDR3, the DNA is TGCGCCAGCAGCTCTACTCTAGCGGGAGGGCCTCACTCCTACAATGAGCAGTTCTTC.